Listed below are T cell receptor beta chains from one sample, sequenced in a study of T cell repertoires in aging, cancer and after chemotherapy. TCRdb re-called the multiplex PCR reads through MiXCR, storing one row per CDR3 protein. The sample has more than 6,500 distinct CDR3 sequences; under 25% are singletons. Sequences were obtained from blood. These receptor sequences come from a human donor with a blood cancer. Both conserved end residues are part of each CDR3. The order of the fields is J gene, clone size, V gene, D gene, CDR3 protein, CDR3 DNA. A D gene is named only where the DNA matches it firmly. Size is stated for part of the rows, as once, few or many counts, or as a class when the clone is expanded.

TRBJ2-5	few	TRBV7-9	NA	CASSLETDEETQYF	TGTGCCAGCAGCTTAGAAACCGATGAAGAGACCCAGTACTTC
TRBJ2-1	medium-sized	TRBV18	TRBD1	CASSAGTGSYNEQFF	TGTGCCAGCTCAGCAGGGACAGGGTCCTACAATGAGCAGTTCTTC
TRBJ1-2	NA	TRBV28	TRBD1	CASRPGGRLVSYTF	TGTGCCAGCAGGCCAGGGGGTAGGCTGGTTAGCTACACCTTC
TRBJ1-2	medium-sized	TRBV29-1	TRBD1	CSVGGGPGYGYTF	TGCAGCGTTGGAGGGGGCCCTGGCTATGGCTACACCTTC
TRBJ2-2	medium-sized	TRBV19	TRBD2	CASSILGLAGANGELFF	TGTGCCAGTAGTATACTCGGACTAGCGGGAGCAAACGGGGAGCTGTTTTTT
TRBJ2-1	medium-sized	TRBV24-1	TRBD2	CATSRGGAGVVNEQFF	TGTGCCACCAGCCGCGGAGGAGCGGGGGTCGTGAATGAGCAGTTCTTC
TRBJ1-6	medium-sized	TRBV27	NA	CASSPSSYNSPLHF	TGTGCCAGCAGTCCCAGCTCCTATAATTCACCCCTCCACTTT
TRBJ2-3	medium-sized	TRBV19	NA	CASSIAGTDTQYF	TGTGCCAGTAGTATCGCGGGGACAGATACGCAGTATTTT
TRBJ2-5	medium-sized	TRBV7-6	NA	CASSPRRGPETQYF	TGTGCCAGCAGCCCCCGGAGGGGGCCAGAGACCCAGTACTTC
TRBJ2-7	medium-sized	TRBV6-2/TRBV6-3	NA	CASTLTAGGAEEQYF	TGTGCCAGCACCTTAACCGCCGGGGGAGCCGAGGAGCAGTACTTC
TRBJ1-5	NA	TRBV15	NA	CATSREVYRSRRQPQHF	TGTGCCACCAGCAGAGAGGTTTACAGGAGTAGAAGGCAGCCCCAGCATTTT
TRBJ2-7	NA	TRBV27	NA	CASSLRGYPLYEQYF	TGTGCCAGCAGTTTACGTGGGTACCCACTCTACGAGCAGTACTTC
TRBJ2-1	NA	TRBV6-2/TRBV6-3	NA	CASRGSYNEQFF	TGTGCCAGCAGAGGGTCGTACAATGAGCAGTTCTTC
TRBJ1-5	medium-sized	TRBV6-5	TRBD1	CASKQGASQPQHF	TGTGCCAGTAAACAGGGGGCATCTCAGCCCCAGCATTTT
TRBJ1-4	NA	TRBV28	NA	CASSPPGTSNEKLFF	TGTGCCAGCAGTCCCCCCGGGACAAGTAATGAAAAACTGTTTTTT
TRBJ1-6	medium-sized	TRBV6-5	NA	CASSYLGSPLHF	TGTGCCAGCAGTTACCTGGGTTCACCCCTCCACTTT
TRBJ1-1	few	TRBV20-1	TRBD1	CSARETGAKKAFF	TGCAGTGCTAGGGAGACAGGGGCCAAAAAAGCTTTCTTT
TRBJ2-1	medium-sized	TRBV24-1	NA	CATSDRNNEQFF	TGTGCCACCAGTGATCGTAACAATGAGCAGTTCTTC
TRBJ2-7	NA	TRBV20-1	NA	CSAPRTPGHEQYF	TGCAGTGCTCCTCGGACGCCGGGCCACGAGCAGTACTTC
TRBJ2-7	medium-sized	TRBV6-2/TRBV6-3	TRBD2	CASSYGLAGGYEQYF	TGTGCCAGCAGTTACGGGCTAGCGGGAGGCTACGAGCAGTACTTC
TRBJ1-1	NA	TRBV12-3/TRBV12-4	NA	CASRSLRAGTEAFF	TGTGCCAGCCGTTCGTTGCGGGCGGGGACTGAAGCTTTCTTT
TRBJ2-1	NA	TRBV12-3/TRBV12-4	NA	CASRGVGGSSYNEQFF	TGTGCCAGTAGGGGGGTCGGCGGGAGTTCCTACAATGAGCAGTTCTTC
TRBJ2-3	medium-sized	TRBV18	NA	CASSLGAADTQYF	TGTGCCAGCTCACTAGGGGCGGCAGATACGCAGTATTTT
TRBJ2-7	medium-sized	TRBV18	NA	CASSPLGGGDEQYF	TGTGCCAGCTCACCACTAGGGGGAGGGGACGAGCAGTACTTC
TRBJ1-4	few	TRBV20-1	NA	CSARSDTDEKLFF	TGCAGTGCTAGATCGGACACGGATGAAAAACTGTTTTTT
TRBJ1-6	NA	TRBV6-1	TRBD1	CASSEQGAFSPLHF	TGTGCCAGCAGTGAACAGGGGGCGTTTTCACCCCTCCACTTT
TRBJ2-3	medium-sized	TRBV5-4	TRBD2	CASSPSSGIRDTQYF	TGTGCCAGCAGCCCCTCTAGCGGGATTCGGGATACGCAGTATTTT
TRBJ2-2	NA	TRBV27	TRBD2	CASSRGGHNPNTGELFF	TGTGCCAGCAGTCGGGGGGGTCATAACCCGAACACCGGGGAGCTGTTTTTT
TRBJ2-7	few	TRBV28	NA	CASSLVTGRGEQYF	TGTGCCAGCAGTTTGGTGACAGGTAGGGGCGAGCAGTACTTC
TRBJ2-1	NA	TRBV30	TRBD2	CAWSRDRSGTSGSNEQFF	TGTGCCTGGAGTAGGGACAGATCCGGGACTAGCGGGAGTAATGAGCAGTTCTTC
TRBJ1-3	medium-sized	TRBV5-6	NA	CASSLVRDNSGNTIYF	TGTGCCAGCAGCTTGGTGCGGGACAACTCTGGAAACACCATATATTTT
TRBJ2-1	medium-sized	TRBV30	NA	CAWSSREGARGYNEQFF	TGTGCCTGGAGTTCAAGGGAGGGGGCACGAGGCTACAATGAGCAGTTCTTC
TRBJ2-2	NA	TRBV4-3	NA	CASSQDWVYTGELFF	TGCGCCAGCAGCCAAGACTGGGTCTACACCGGGGAGCTGTTTTTT
TRBJ2-3	NA	TRBV5-4	NA	CASRERSTDTQYF	TGTGCCAGCAGAGAGCGGAGCACAGATACGCAGTATTTT
TRBJ2-7	medium-sized	TRBV30	TRBD1	CAWSTLDRGSYEQYF	TGTGCCTGGAGTACCTTGGACAGGGGATCCTACGAGCAGTACTTC
TRBJ2-4	medium-sized	TRBV30	TRBD1	CAWSVPRTGKNIQYF	TGTGCCTGGAGTGTACCCCGGACAGGGAAAAACATTCAGTACTTC
TRBJ1-3	few	TRBV5-5	NA	CASTDPAKGNTIYF	TGTGCCAGCACCGACCCAGCAAAGGGAAACACCATATATTTT
TRBJ2-6	medium-sized	TRBV27	NA	CASRKNGGSGANVLTF	TGTGCCAGCAGAAAAAATGGGGGCTCTGGGGCCAACGTCCTGACTTTC
TRBJ1-4	few	TRBV7-9	NA	CASSPGTTATNEKLFF	TGTGCCAGCAGCCCCGGGACGACCGCAACTAATGAAAAACTGTTTTTT
TRBJ1-4	few	TRBV24-1	NA	CATSAGKTTNEKLFF	TGTGCCACCAGTGCGGGAAAAACAACTAATGAAAAACTGTTTTTT
TRBJ2-3	NA	TRBV14	NA	CASSQDTGSADTQYF	TGTGCCAGCAGCCAAGATACCGGATCGGCAGATACGCAGTATTTT
TRBJ1-2	medium-sized	TRBV29-1	NA	CSVEGAGHNYGYTF	TGCAGCGTTGAAGGGGCAGGGCACAACTATGGCTACACCTTC
TRBJ1-1	NA	TRBV14	TRBD1	CASSQLTGGAVTEAFF	TGTGCCAGCAGCCAGCTGACAGGGGGCGCAGTCACTGAAGCTTTCTTT
TRBJ1-3	few	TRBV12-3/TRBV12-4	TRBD1	CASSRRQGAFSGNTIYF	TGTGCCAGCAGTCGAAGACAGGGGGCTTTCTCTGGAAACACCATATATTTT
TRBJ2-3	medium-sized	TRBV19	NA	CASSIGGYTDTQYF	TGTGCCAGTAGTATTGGTGGGTACACAGATACGCAGTATTTT
TRBJ2-2	few	TRBV7-2	TRBD2	CASSLLGGRARNVGELFF	TGTGCCAGCAGCCTATTGGGCGGGAGGGCTCGTAATGTCGGGGAGCTGTTTTTT
TRBJ1-6	NA	TRBV7-2	NA	CASSLGQSYNSPLHF	TGTGCCAGCAGCTTAGGACAGTCCTATAATTCACCCCTCCACTTT
TRBJ2-2	few	TRBV7-3	NA	CASSYHTGELFF	TGTGCCAGCAGCTACCACACCGGGGAGCTGTTTTTT
TRBJ2-7	medium-sized	TRBV6-5	NA	CASRGGADQSSYEQYF	TGTGCCAGCAGGGGTGGGGCCGACCAAAGCTCCTACGAGCAGTACTTC